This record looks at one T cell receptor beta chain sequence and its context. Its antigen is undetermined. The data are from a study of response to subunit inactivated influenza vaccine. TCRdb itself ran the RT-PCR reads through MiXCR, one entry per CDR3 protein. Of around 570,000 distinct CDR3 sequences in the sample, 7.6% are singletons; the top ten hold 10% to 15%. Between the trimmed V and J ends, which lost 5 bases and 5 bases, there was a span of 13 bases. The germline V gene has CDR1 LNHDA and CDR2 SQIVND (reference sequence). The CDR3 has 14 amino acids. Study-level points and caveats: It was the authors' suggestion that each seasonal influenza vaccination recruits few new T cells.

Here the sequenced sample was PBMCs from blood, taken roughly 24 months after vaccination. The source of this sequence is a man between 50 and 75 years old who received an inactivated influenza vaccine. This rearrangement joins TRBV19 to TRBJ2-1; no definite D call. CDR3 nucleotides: TGTGCCAGTAGTCTTCAGTCGGGTAACAATGAGCAGTTCTTC. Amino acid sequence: CASSLQSGNNEQFF.